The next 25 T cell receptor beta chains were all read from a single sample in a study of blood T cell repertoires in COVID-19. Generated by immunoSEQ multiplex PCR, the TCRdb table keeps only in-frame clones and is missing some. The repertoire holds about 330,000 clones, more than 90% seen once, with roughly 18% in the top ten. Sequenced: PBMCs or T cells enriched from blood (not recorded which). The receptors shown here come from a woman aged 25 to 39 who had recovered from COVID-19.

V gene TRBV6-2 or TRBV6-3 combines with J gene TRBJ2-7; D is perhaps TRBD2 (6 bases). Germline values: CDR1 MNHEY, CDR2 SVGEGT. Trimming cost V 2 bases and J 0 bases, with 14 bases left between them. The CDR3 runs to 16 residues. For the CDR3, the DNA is TGTGCCAGCAGTTACCTGGGCCCCGGGGGCTCCTACGAGCAGTACTTC. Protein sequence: CASSYLGPGGSYEQYF.

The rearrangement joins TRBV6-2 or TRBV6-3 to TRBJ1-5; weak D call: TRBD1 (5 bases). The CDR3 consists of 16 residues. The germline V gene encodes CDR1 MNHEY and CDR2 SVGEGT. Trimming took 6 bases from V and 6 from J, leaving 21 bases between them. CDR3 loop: CASSLTPAWGGQPQHF. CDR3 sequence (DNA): TGTGCCAGCAGCTTGACACCTGCATGGGGGGGTCAGCCCCAGCATTTT.

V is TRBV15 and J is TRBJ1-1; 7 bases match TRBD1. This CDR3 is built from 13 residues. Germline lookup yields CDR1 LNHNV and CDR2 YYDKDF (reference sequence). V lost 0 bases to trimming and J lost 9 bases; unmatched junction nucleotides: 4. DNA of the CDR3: TGTGCCACCAGCAGAGACACACAGGGGAAAGCTTTCTTT. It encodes CATSRDTQGKAFF.

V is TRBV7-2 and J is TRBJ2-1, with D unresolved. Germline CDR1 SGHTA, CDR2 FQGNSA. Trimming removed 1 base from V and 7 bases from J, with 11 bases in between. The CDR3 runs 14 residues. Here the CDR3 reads CASSLGVGENEQFF. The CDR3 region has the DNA TGTGCCAGCAGCTTAGGGGTCGGAGAAAATGAGCAGTTCTTC. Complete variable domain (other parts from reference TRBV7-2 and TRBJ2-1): GAGVSQSPSNKVTEKGKDVELRCDPISGHTALYWYRQSLGQGLEFLIYFQGNSAPDKSGLPSDRFSAERTGGSVSTLTIQRTQQEDSAVYLCASSLGVGENEQFFGPGTRLTVL.

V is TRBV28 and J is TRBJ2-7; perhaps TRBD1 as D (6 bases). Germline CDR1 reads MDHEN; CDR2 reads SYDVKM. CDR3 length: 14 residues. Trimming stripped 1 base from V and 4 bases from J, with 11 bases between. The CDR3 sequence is CASSLSNREYEQYF. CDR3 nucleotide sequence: TGTGCCAGCAGTTTATCTAACAGGGAATACGAGCAGTACTTC.

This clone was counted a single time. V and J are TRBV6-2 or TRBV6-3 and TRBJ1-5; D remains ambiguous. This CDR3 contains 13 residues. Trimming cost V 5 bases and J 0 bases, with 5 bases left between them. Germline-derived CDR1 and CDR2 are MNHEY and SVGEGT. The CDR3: CASSDTSNQPQHF. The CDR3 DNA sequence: TGTGCCAGCAGTGACACTAGCAATCAGCCCCAGCATTTT.

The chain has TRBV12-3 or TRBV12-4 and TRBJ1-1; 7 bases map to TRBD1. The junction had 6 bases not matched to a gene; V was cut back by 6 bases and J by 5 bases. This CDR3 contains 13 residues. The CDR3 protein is CASRPGQSTEAFF. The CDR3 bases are TGTGCCAGCAGGCCGGGACAGTCTACTGAAGCTTTCTTT.

CDR3 DNA sequence: TGTGCCAGCAGTGGAGTTGGACTAGCCAAGGCCCCTGAGCAGTTCTTC. It yields the protein CASSGVGLAKAPEQFF. The chain recombines TRBV6-4 with TRBJ2-1; 8 positions match TRBD2. After removal of 4 bases from V and 9 bases from J, the junction contained 14 bases not matched to a gene. The germline gives CDR1 MRHNA, CDR2 SNTAGT. There are 16 residues in the CDR3.

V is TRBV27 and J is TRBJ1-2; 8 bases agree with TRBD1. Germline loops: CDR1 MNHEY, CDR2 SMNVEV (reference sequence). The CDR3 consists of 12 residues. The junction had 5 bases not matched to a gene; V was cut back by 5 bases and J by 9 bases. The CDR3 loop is CASSGTGRRYTF. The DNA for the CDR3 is TGTGCCAGCAGTGGGACAGGAAGGCGCTACACCTTC.

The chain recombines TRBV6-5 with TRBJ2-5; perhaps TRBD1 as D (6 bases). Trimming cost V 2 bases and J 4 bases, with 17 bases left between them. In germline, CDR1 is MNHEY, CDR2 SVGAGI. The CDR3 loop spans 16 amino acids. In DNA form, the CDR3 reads TGTGCCAGCAGTTACGGGGACACTCGCGTTGGAGAGACCCAGTACTTC. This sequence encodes CASSYGDTRVGETQYF.

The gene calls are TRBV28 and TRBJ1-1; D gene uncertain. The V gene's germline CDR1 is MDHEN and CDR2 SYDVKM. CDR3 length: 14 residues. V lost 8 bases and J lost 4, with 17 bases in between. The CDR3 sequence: CASARERLVTEAFF. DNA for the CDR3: TGTGCCAGCGCCCGTGAGAGGCTTGTCACTGAAGCTTTCTTT.

For the CDR3, the DNA is TGTGCCAGCAGCCCCTCCGAGGGGGGGGCGGAGCAGTATTTT. This encodes CASSPSEGGAEQYF. The rearrangement joins TRBV7-2 to TRBJ2-3, with D maybe TRBD2 (7 bases). Trimming cost V 5 bases and J 11 bases, with 20 bases left between them. The CDR3 length is 14 residues. CDR1 is SGHTA and CDR2 is FQGNSA in the germline V gene.

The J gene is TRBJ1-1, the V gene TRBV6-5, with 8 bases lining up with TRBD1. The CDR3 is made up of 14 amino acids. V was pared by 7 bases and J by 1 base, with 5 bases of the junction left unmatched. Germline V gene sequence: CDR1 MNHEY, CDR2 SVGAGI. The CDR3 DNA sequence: TGTGCCAGCACCAACAGGGGGTGGAACACTGAAGCTTTCTTT. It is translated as CASTNRGWNTEAFF.

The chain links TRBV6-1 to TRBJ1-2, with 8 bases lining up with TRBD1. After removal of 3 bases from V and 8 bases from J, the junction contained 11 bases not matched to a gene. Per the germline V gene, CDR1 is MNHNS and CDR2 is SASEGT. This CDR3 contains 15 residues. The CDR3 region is CASSEGRTGRNGYTF. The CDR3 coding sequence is TGTGCCAGCAGTGAGGGGAGGACAGGGCGGAACGGCTACACCTTC.

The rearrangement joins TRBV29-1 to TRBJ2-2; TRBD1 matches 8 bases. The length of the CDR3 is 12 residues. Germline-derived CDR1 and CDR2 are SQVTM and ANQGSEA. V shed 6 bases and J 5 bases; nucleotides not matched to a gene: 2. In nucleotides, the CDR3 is TGCAGCGTGACAGGGGAAACCGGGGAGCTGTTTTTT. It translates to CSVTGETGELFF.

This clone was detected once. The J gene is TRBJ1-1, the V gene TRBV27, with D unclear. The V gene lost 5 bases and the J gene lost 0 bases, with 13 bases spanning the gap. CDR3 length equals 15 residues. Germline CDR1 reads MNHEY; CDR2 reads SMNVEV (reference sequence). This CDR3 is CASSPAYFMNTEAFF. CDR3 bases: TGTGCCAGCAGTCCCGCGTACTTCATGAACACTGAAGCTTTCTTT.

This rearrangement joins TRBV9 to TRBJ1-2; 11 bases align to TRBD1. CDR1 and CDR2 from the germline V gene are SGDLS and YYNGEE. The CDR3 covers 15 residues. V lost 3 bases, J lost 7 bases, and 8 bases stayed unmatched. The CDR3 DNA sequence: TGTGCCAGCAGCGCCGGGACAGGGGGACTTCTTGGCTACACCTTC. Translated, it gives CASSAGTGGLLGYTF.

The CDR3 reads CASRAWTGPNEKLFF. The CDR3 nucleotides read TGTGCCAGCAGAGCCTGGACAGGGCCTAATGAAAAACTGTTTTTT. This chain joins TRBV28 and TRBJ1-4; TRBD1 aligns across 8 bases. Germline V lookup: CDR1 MDHEN, CDR2 SYDVKM. V shed 6 bases, J shed 3 bases, and the junction held 6 bases outside the gene matches. The CDR3 is 15 amino acids.

CDR3 sequence: CASIRDRGQGEQYF. The CDR3 DNA reads as TGCGCCAGCATCCGGGACAGGGGGCAGGGGGAGCAGTACTTC. The chain carries TRBV5-1 and TRBJ2-7; 12 bases are a match to TRBD1. J gave up 7 bases and V 6 bases, and 8 bases lay outside the gene matches. This CDR3 is 14 amino acids long. Germline V gene data show CDR1 as SGHRS and CDR2 as YFSETQ.

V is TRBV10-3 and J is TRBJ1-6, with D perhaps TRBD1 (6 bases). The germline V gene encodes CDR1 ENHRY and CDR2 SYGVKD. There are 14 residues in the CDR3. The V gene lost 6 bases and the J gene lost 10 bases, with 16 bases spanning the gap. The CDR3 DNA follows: TGTGCCATCAGGGGGCCAGGGGAAGGGTCACCCCTCCACTTT. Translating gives CAIRGPGEGSPLHF.

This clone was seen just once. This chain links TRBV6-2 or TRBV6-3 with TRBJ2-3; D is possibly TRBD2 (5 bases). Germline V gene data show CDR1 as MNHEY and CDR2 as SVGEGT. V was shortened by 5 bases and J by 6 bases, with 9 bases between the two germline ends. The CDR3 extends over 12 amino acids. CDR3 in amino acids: CASSDIADTQYF. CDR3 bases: TGTGCCAGCAGTGATATAGCGGATACGCAGTATTTT.

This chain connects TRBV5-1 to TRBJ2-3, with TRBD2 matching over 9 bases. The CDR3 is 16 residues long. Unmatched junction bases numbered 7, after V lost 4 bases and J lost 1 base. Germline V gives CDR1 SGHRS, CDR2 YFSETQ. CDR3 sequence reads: CASSPRLAEGTDTQYF. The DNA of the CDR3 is TGCGCCAGCAGCCCCCGACTAGCGGAGGGCACAGATACGCAGTATTTT.

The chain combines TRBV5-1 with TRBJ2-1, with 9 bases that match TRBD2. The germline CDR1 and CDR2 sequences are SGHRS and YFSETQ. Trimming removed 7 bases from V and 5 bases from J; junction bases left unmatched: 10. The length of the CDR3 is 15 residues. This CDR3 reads CASRVAGEPHNEQFF. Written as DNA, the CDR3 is TGCGCCAGCCGAGTAGCGGGAGAACCCCACAATGAGCAGTTCTTC.

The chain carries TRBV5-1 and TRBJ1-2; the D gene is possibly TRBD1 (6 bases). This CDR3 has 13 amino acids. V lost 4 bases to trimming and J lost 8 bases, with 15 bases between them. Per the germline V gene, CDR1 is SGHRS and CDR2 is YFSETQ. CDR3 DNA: TGCGCCAGCAGCCCGGACGGACAGAACGGCTACACCTTC. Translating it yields CASSPDGQNGYTF.

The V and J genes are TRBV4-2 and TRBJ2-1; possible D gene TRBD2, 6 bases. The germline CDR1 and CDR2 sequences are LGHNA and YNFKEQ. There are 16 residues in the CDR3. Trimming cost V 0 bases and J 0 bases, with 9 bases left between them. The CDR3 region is CASSQDSGVSYNEQFF. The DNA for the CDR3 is TGTGCCAGCAGCCAAGATTCGGGGGTCTCCTACAATGAGCAGTTCTTC.